The clone carrying this TCR beta chain came up a few times. TCRdb redid the calling of the RT-PCR reads with MiXCR, one entry per CDR3 protein. The sample contains about 570,000 distinct CDR3 sequences, approximately 10% of which appear only once. The data are from a study of response to subunit inactivated influenza vaccine. J was trimmed by 0 bases and V by 3 bases; bases with no gene match: 2. The germline gives CDR1 LGHNA, CDR2 YNFKEQ. This CDR3 region has 15 residues. These data were also reused for a study on T cells expressing NK-cell markers. According to that study: Generation of TCR beta cDNA was performed by 5'RACE template switching incorporating UMIs. Several experiments added an anti-gamma-delta TCR antibody to sort only alpha-beta TCR T cells. These clonotypes additionally ranked first within the CD3+CD56-NKG2C+ fraction of four donors.

The V call is TRBV4-2, the J call TRBJ2-3; 8 positions agree with TRBD1. Sequencing was performed on PBMCs from blood, taken on the day of vaccination. The TCR sequence derives from a man aged 45-65 years who received an inactivated influenza vaccine. The CDR3 DNA sequence: TGTGCCAGCAGCCAGACAGGGGAGAGCACAGATACGCAGTATTTT. Protein: CASSQTGESTDTQYF.